The entry that follows covers one T cell receptor (beta chain) sequence. Its antigen is still unknown. The CDR3 spans 15 residues. Trimming took 5 bases from V and 2 from J, leaving 15 bases between them. Looked up from germline, CDR1 is LNHDA and CDR2 is SQIVND (reference sequence). The data derive from a study of cytomegalovirus exposure and HLA in healthy donors. Overall study: The study placed about 81% of its approximately 430 genotyped donors in the Caucasian-associated ancestry cluster.

The PCR was carried out with 60 Vbeta primers and 13 Jbeta primers. Sequencing used immunoSEQ multiplex PCR; TCRdb keeps in-frame clones, though not all of them. Of around 130,000 clones in the sample, approximately 82% are singletons; the top ten hold approximately 3%. The study, taken as a whole, reports: As a later analysis showed, a missense DCLRE1C variant was linked to trimming of TCR beta V- and J-genes. The sole available immune exposure information was CMV serostatus. The authors assumed roughly uniform sequencing depth across donors for presence/absence analyses.

The sequence came from a boy aged 2-15 years in good health and CMV-seronegative. The chain carries TRBV19 and TRBJ2-5, with D perhaps TRBD2 (7 bases). The material sequenced was PBMCs. In DNA, the CDR3 is TGTGCCAGTAGTTCCAAAGGGGGACTACAAGAGACCCAGTACTTC. Protein sequence: CASSSKGGLQETQYF.